This record covers a single T cell receptor beta chain. Its antigen remains unidentified. The data were obtained in a study of T-cell memory formation after mild COVID-19. Study-level points and caveats: Mainly in CM and EM were contracting CD4+ clones; CD8+ were in EMRA.

MiXCR, applied by TCRdb to the 5' RACE reads, yields one record per CDR3 protein. The table lists fewer than 150,000 distinct CDR3 sequences, about a sixth of them singletons. The V gene's germline CDR1 is MNHEY and CDR2 SMNVEV (reference sequence). V shed 4 bases and J shed 2 bases, with 14 bases lying between them. This CDR3 has 15 amino acids. The receptor was derived from a man younger than 30 who had mild COVID-19 (a few samples of this study predate the infection). Cell type and time point are not known. Source material: PBMCs or a T cell subset sorted from them (not recorded which). The chain links TRBV27 to TRBJ1-2; the D gene is possibly TRBD1 (5 bases). In DNA, the CDR3 is TGTGCCAGCAGTTCCCCTCTCCGGGGGAACTATGGCTACACCTTC. Amino acid sequence: CASSSPLRGNYGYTF.